These 11 T cell receptor beta chains were sequenced from one sample in a study of cytomegalovirus exposure and HLA in healthy donors. It was with 60 Vbeta and 13 Jbeta primers that the PCR ran. Profiling relied on immunoSEQ multiplex PCR, and the TCRdb table lists in-frame clones only, not all of them. The top ten clones hold just under 1% of a sample with around 150,000 clones, 75% to 80% of them seen once. The sequenced sample consisted of PBMCs. These receptors were collected from a woman aged 45-65 years in good health and CMV-seropositive.

V gene TRBV11-2 combines with J gene TRBJ1-2; no definite D call. Trimming stripped 4 bases from V and 4 bases from J, with 13 bases between. The CDR3 has 14 residues. From germline, CDR1 is SGHAT and CDR2 FQNNGV. The CDR3 DNA reads TGTGCCAGCAGCTCCCCGCGGCGGAGCTATGGCTACACCTTC. As protein: CASSSPRRSYGYTF.

The gene calls are TRBV5-5 and TRBJ1-1, with 7 bases fitting TRBD1. There are 16 residues in the CDR3. Germline CDR1 reads SGHKS; CDR2 reads YYEKEE (reference sequence). V lost 4 bases to trimming and J lost 0 bases; unmatched junction nucleotides: 9. As DNA, the CDR3 is TGTGCCAGCAGCCGAGGGACAGCCTCTCTGAACACTGAAGCTTTCTTT. This sequence encodes CASSRGTASLNTEAFF.

The rearrangement joins TRBV18 to TRBJ2-1, with 9 bases that match TRBD1. This CDR3 has 14 residues. Losses at the gene ends were 1 base for V and 5 bases for J; bases not matched to a gene: 0. The germline CDR1 and CDR2 sequences are KGHSH and LQKENI. The CDR3 is CASSPRQGDNEQFF. In DNA, the CDR3 is TGTGCCAGCTCACCACGACAGGGGGACAATGAGCAGTTCTTC.

CDR3 loop: CASSQGDSGGAETQYF. The CDR3 DNA is TGTGCCAGCAGCCAAGGAGATAGCGGGGGAGCTGAGACCCAGTACTTC. The chain joins TRBV4-2 to TRBJ2-5; 9 bases match TRBD2. This CDR3 is built from 16 residues. Germline assignment: CDR1 LGHNA and CDR2 YNFKEQ. Trimming removed 1 base from V and 5 bases from J; junction bases left unmatched: 8.

This sequence joins TRBV18 and TRBJ2-4; D may be TRBD1 (6 bases). Per germline, CDR1 KGHSH and CDR2 LQKENI. The CDR3 loop spans 16 amino acids. V lost 7 bases and J 2 bases, leaving 18 bases between the germline ends. The CDR3 protein is CASLTRGKGSKNIQYF. CDR3 coding DNA: TGTGCCAGCTTGACAAGGGGGAAGGGGTCCAAAAACATTCAGTACTTC. Using reference TRBV18 and TRBJ2-4 for the parts outside the CDR3, the full variable domain is NAGVMQNPRHLVRRRGQEARLRCSPMKGHSHVYWYRQLPEEGLKFMVYLQKENIIDESGMPKERFSAEFPKEGPSILRIQQVVRGDSAAYFCASLTRGKGSKNIQYFGAGTRLSVL.

This chain uses TRBV15 with TRBJ1-3, with TRBD1 matching 7 bases. Germline CDR1 reads LNHNV; CDR2 reads YYDKDF (reference sequence). V was clipped by 2 bases and J by 7 bases; unmatched bases: 8. This CDR3 is 15 amino acids long. CDR3 sequence (DNA): TGTGCCACCAGCAGATTGGAGACAGGGAGTAACACCATATATTTT. It codes for CATSRLETGSNTIYF.

The rearrangement links TRBV6-5 to TRBJ1-5; D might be TRBD1 (5 bases). Trimming took 4 bases from V and 8 from J, leaving 9 bases between them. The CDR3 is 12 residues long. CDR1 and CDR2 from the germline V gene are MNHEY and SVGAGI. The CDR3 is CASSSTGEPQHF. In nucleotides, the CDR3 is TGTGCCAGCAGTTCGACGGGGGAGCCCCAGCATTTT.

For the CDR3, the DNA is TGCGCCAGCAGCCAAGGGACAGGGGTACAGCCCCAGCATTTT. Translated: CASSQGTGVQPQHF. The chain uses TRBV4-1 and TRBJ1-5; 9 positions agree with TRBD1. The germline V gene encodes CDR1 MGHRA and CDR2 YSYEKL. The CDR3 is made up of 14 amino acids. The V segment lost 1 base and the J segment 7 bases; nucleotides outside the gene matches: 2.

The chain has TRBV7-2 and TRBJ1-2; 7 nucleotides agree with TRBD1. CDR1 is SGHTA, CDR2 FQGNSA, per germline. The CDR3 sequence is 17 residues long. V trimming: 2 bases; J trimming: 0 bases; junction bases outside the gene matches: 9. The CDR3 region has the DNA TGTGCCAGCAGCTTATACGGACCGGGACAGACTAACTATGGCTACACCTTC. Its protein product is CASSLYGPGQTNYGYTF.

This clone was picked up a small number of times. V is TRBV9 and J is TRBJ2-7; weak D call: TRBD1 (6 bases). From germline, CDR1 is SGDLS and CDR2 YYNGEE. This CDR3 is built from 15 residues. V lost 1 base and J 2 bases, leaving 13 bases between the germline ends. CDR3 coding DNA: TGTGCCAGCAGCGTATCCGGACAGTGGACCTACGAGCAGTACTTC. The encoded protein is CASSVSGQWTYEQYF.

This chain links TRBV5-1 with TRBJ2-7; 7 bases align to TRBD1. The CDR3 contains 14 residues. Per germline, CDR1 SGHRS and CDR2 YFSETQ. J gave up 4 bases and V 4 bases, and 8 bases lay outside the gene matches. The CDR3 sequence is CASSTTIQGYEQYF. CDR3 DNA: TGCGCCAGCAGCACAACAATACAGGGGTACGAGCAGTACTTC. The variable domain in full, with the rest retrieved from reference TRBV5-1 and TRBJ2-7, is KAGVTQTPRYLIKTRGQQVTLSCSPISGHRSVSWYQQTPGQGLQFLFEYFSETQRNKGNFPGRFSGRQFSNSRSEMNVSTLELGDSALYLCASSTTIQGYEQYFGPGTRLTVT.